This entry is about one T cell receptor beta chain. What it binds is unknown. The entry originates in a study of T-cell reconstitution after alpha-beta-depleted transplantation in children. General study findings and limits: About two months after transplant, alpha-beta T cells reportedly came from several hundred expanded graft clones. Diversity and T-cell counts at one year after transplant derived mostly from new T cells.

V was trimmed by 3 bases and J by 0 bases, leaving 6 bases between them. Germline assignment: CDR1 DFQATT and CDR2 SNEGSKA (reference sequence). There are 13 residues in the CDR3. During its preparation, the TCRbeta library received unique molecular identifiers. TCRdb recomputed calls from the PCR reads with MiXCR, one row per CDR3 protein. The sample lists a few hundred thousand distinct CDR3 sequences, over 25% occurring once. The rearrangement uses TRBV20-1 and TRBJ2-1; D gene unclear. Sequenced material: PBMCs, taken before TCRalphabeta/CD19-depleted stem cell transplant. The receptor comes from a boy under two years old with Wiskott-Aldrich syndrome, due to receive a stem cell transplant. CDR3: CSASADSYNEQFF. Here the CDR3 DNA reads TGCAGTGCTAGTGCCGACTCCTACAATGAGCAGTTCTTC.